A selection of T cell receptor beta chains follows, all from one sample in a study of T cell clones after liver transplantation. Profiling relied on immunoSEQ multiplex PCR, and the TCRdb table lists in-frame clones only, not all of them. Of 9,500 to 10,000 clones in the sample, about two thirds were seen once. The source was CD8+ T cells from blood, collected at the approximately 15-month timepoint. Every receptor here comes from a human patient who received a liver transplant. Some T cells may have come from the graft donor. The CDR3 runs from the conserved cysteine through the conserved F or W. D genes are given only for firm matches. Size tells how often a clone was seen (once, few, many) or the class of an expanded clone, and some rows leave it out.

v_call	d_call	clone_size	j_call	cdr3_aa	cdr3_nt
TRBV14	NA	NA	TRBJ2-1	CASSQDRSRGIRGNEQFF	TGTGCCAGCAGCCAAGATAGGTCCAGGGGCATTAGGGGGAATGAGCAGTTCTTC
TRBV9	NA	NA	TRBJ1-2	CASSATQGGGYYGYTF	TGTGCCAGCAGCGCCACCCAGGGAGGGGGTTACTATGGCTACACCTTC
TRBV19	NA	large	TRBJ1-1	CASSMDQTEAFF	TGTGCCAGTAGTATGGATCAAACTGAAGCTTTCTTT
TRBV15	NA	NA	TRBJ2-7	CATSRDGANEQYF	TGTGCCACCAGCAGAGATGGGGCAAACGAGCAGTACTTC
TRBV19	NA	NA	TRBJ2-3	CASSIGSGDTQYF	TGTGCCAGTAGTATAGGGTCGGGAGATACGCAGTATTTT
TRBV11-2	TRBD1	NA	TRBJ2-7	CASSHGTGGDYEQYF	TGTGCCAGCAGCCATGGGACAGGCGGGGACTACGAGCAGTACTTC
TRBV30	TRBD2	NA	TRBJ2-1	CAWSLSGARLYNEQFF	TGTGCCTGGAGTCTAAGCGGGGCCCGCCTATACAATGAGCAGTTCTTC
TRBV19	NA	NA	TRBJ1-6	CASSMNGDTSPLHF	TGTGCCAGTAGTATGAACGGGGACACTTCACCCCTCCACTTT
TRBV28	TRBD2	NA	TRBJ2-7	CASSPDAGGGTYEQYF	TGTGCCAGCAGCCCAGACGCCGGCGGGGGAACCTACGAGCAGTACTTC
TRBV6-5	NA	NA	TRBJ2-7	CASSYGQSSYEQYF	TGTGCCAGCAGTTACGGACAGAGCTCCTACGAGCAGTACTTC
TRBV7-9	NA	few	TRBJ2-1	CASSPSAVPYNEQFF	TGTGCCAGCAGCCCCTCGGCAGTCCCCTACAATGAGCAGTTCTTC
TRBV27	TRBD1	NA	TRBJ2-1	CASSYSGTGNEQFF	TGTGCCAGCAGTTACTCCGGGACAGGCAATGAGCAGTTCTTC
TRBV14	NA	NA	TRBJ2-5	CASSHVVGQETQYF	TGTGCCAGCAGCCATGTGGTAGGACAAGAGACCCAGTACTTC
TRBV28	NA	NA	TRBJ2-2	CASLTGRSTGELFF	TGTGCCAGCCTGACAGGGAGGTCCACCGGGGAGCTGTTTTTT
TRBV6-5	NA	few	TRBJ2-3	CASSYQGITDTQYF	TGTGCCAGCAGTTACCAGGGTATCACAGATACGCAGTATTTT
TRBV11-2	TRBD1	NA	TRBJ2-5	CASSSGTGDRDPLGTQYF	TGTGCCAGCAGCTCCGGGACAGGGGATCGGGACCCCTTGGGGACCCAGTACTTC
TRBV6-1	NA	once	TRBJ2-5	CASSEFGLMETQYF	TGTGCCAGCAGTGAGTTCGGGCTCATGGAGACCCAGTACTTC
TRBV7-9	NA	NA	TRBJ2-3	CASSLAQRETDTQYF	TGTGCCAGCAGCTTAGCACAGCGTGAAACAGATACGCAGTATTTT
TRBV6-1	NA	NA	TRBJ2-1	CASRGKTYNEQFF	TGTGCCAGCAGGGGCAAGACTTACAATGAGCAGTTCTTC
TRBV19	TRBD1	NA	TRBJ1-1	CASSDRTGGTEAFF	TGTGCCAGTAGTGACCGGACAGGGGGAACTGAAGCTTTCTTT
TRBV28	NA	medium-sized	TRBJ2-7	CASSPPRGKQYF	TGTGCCAGCAGCCCCCCCCGGGGTAAGCAGTACTTC
TRBV2	TRBD2	NA	TRBJ2-3	CASSGGTSGRTSTDTQYF	TGTGCCAGCAGCGGCGGGACTAGCGGGAGGACTAGCACAGATACGCAGTATTTT
TRBV7-2	NA	NA	TRBJ2-5	CASSFDTYQETQYF	TGTGCCAGCAGCTTCGACACCTACCAAGAGACCCAGTACTTC
TRBV25-1	NA	NA	TRBJ1-1	CASSGQNTEAFF	TGTGCCAGCAGCGGACAGAACACTGAAGCTTTCTTT
TRBV7-6	NA	NA	TRBJ2-7	CASSLGGPPGSYEQYF	TGTGCCAGCAGCTTAGGGGGGCCTCCGGGTTCCTACGAGCAGTACTTC
TRBV11-2	TRBD2	NA	TRBJ2-1	CASSSVDPFAGGPYNEQFF	TGTGCCAGCAGCTCCGTAGATCCCTTCGCGGGAGGGCCCTACAATGAGCAGTTCTTC
TRBV28	NA	NA	TRBJ2-5	CASSFRVQETQYF	TGTGCCAGCAGTTTCAGGGTACAAGAGACCCAGTACTTC
TRBV27	TRBD1	NA	TRBJ2-2	CASSLLGTGGAGELFF	TGTGCCAGCAGTTTATTGGGGACAGGGGGAGCCGGGGAGCTGTTTTTT
TRBV7-9	NA	NA	TRBJ2-7	CASSPEALAREQYF	TGTGCCAGCAGCCCTGAGGCCCTAGCGAGGGAGCAGTACTTC
TRBV19	NA	NA	TRBJ1-1	CASSNGVGTEAFF	TGTGCCAGTAGTAATGGGGTGGGCACTGAAGCTTTCTTT
TRBV10-3	TRBD1	once	TRBJ2-1	CAIRGTGAVGNEQFF	TGTGCCATCAGGGGGACAGGGGCTGTGGGCAATGAGCAGTTCTTC
TRBV27	NA	NA	TRBJ1-4	CASSLDGRGATNEKLFF	TGTGCCAGCAGTTTAGACGGGAGGGGCGCAACTAATGAAAAACTGTTTTTT
TRBV5-6	NA	NA	TRBJ2-5	CASSLRGGAPYQETQYF	TGTGCCAGCAGCTTAAGGGGGGGGGCCCCGTACCAAGAGACCCAGTACTTC
TRBV19	NA	medium-sized	TRBJ2-5	CASEGETQYF	TGTGCCAGTGAGGGGGAGACCCAGTACTTC
TRBV13	TRBD2	NA	TRBJ2-1	CASSPGLAGSNEQFF	TGTGCCAGCAGCCCCGGACTAGCGGGAAGCAATGAGCAGTTCTTC
TRBV6-5	TRBD1	NA	TRBJ1-5	CASRRDRVGNQPQHF	TGTGCCAGCAGGAGGGACAGGGTCGGAAATCAGCCCCAGCATTTT
TRBV10-2	NA	NA	TRBJ2-7	CASLSSYEQYF	TGCGCCAGCCTGAGCTCCTACGAGCAGTACTTC
TRBV10-3	NA	few	TRBJ1-1	CAISEDLSGNTEAFF	TGTGCCATCAGTGAGGATCTTTCAGGGAACACTGAAGCTTTCTTT
TRBV27	NA	large	TRBJ2-2	CASSLSLTGELFF	TGTGCCAGCAGTTTGTCCCTCACCGGGGAGCTGTTTTTT
TRBV15	TRBD1	NA	TRBJ2-3	CATSNPGQGKNANTQYF	TGTGCCACCAGCAACCCGGGACAGGGTAAAAATGCAAATACGCAGTATTTT
TRBV4-3	TRBD1	NA	TRBJ1-1	CASSPGTGNTEAFF	TGCGCCAGCAGCCCCGGGACAGGGAACACTGAAGCTTTCTTT
TRBV18	TRBD1	NA	TRBJ1-1	CASSPSGTALFEAFF	TGTGCCAGCTCACCATCCGGGACAGCCCTATTTGAAGCTTTCTTT
TRBV7-9	TRBD2	NA	TRBJ2-7	CASSLVAGDYEQYF	TGTGCCAGCAGCTTAGTGGCGGGGGACTACGAGCAGTACTTC
TRBV19	NA	NA	TRBJ1-6	CASSISLGSPLHF	TGTGCCAGTAGTATCTCATTGGGGTCACCCCTCCACTTT
TRBV2	NA	NA	TRBJ2-1	CASSRSEQFF	TGTGCCAGCAGTAGGAGTGAGCAGTTCTTC
TRBV12-1	NA	NA	TRBJ1-1	CASSAVPGDRGIMNTEAFF	TGTGCCAGCAGCGCCGTACCGGGGGACAGAGGAATTATGAACACTGAAGCTTTCTTT
TRBV27	NA	NA	TRBJ1-6	CASSFWGGDSPLHF	TGTGCCAGCAGTTTCTGGGGAGGCGATTCACCCCTCCACTTT
TRBV27	NA	NA	TRBJ1-1	CASRKGQPNTEAFF	TGTGCCAGCAGAAAAGGACAGCCAAACACTGAAGCTTTCTTT
TRBV29-1	TRBD1	NA	TRBJ1-1	CSVEDRGNTEAFF	TGCAGCGTAGAGGACAGGGGGAACACTGAAGCTTTCTTT
TRBV19	NA	medium-sized	TRBJ2-2	CAIYRENTGELFF	TGTGCCATTTACAGGGAGAACACCGGGGAGCTGTTTTTT
TRBV14	TRBD1	NA	TRBJ1-1	CASSPATGVGAEAFF	TGTGCCAGCAGCCCTGCGACAGGGGTAGGTGCTGAAGCTTTCTTT